What follows are 3 T cell receptor beta chains derived from one specimen sequenced in a study of shared clonotypes between healthy human individuals. Positively selected for CCR7, the CD45RO-negative cells used as naive CD8 cells excluded terminally differentiated effector memory CD45RA+ cells. The data were produced by immunoSEQ multiplex PCR, yet TCRdb's version contains in-frame clones alone and is incomplete. This table holds roughly 590,000 clones, about 95% found once. Material for sequencing was naive CD8+ T cells sorted from blood. The source is a woman aged 25 to 39 in good health.

The chain recombines TRBV5-6 with TRBJ2-7; D might be TRBD1 (6 bases). CDR1 SGHDT and CDR2 YYEEEE come from the germline V gene. Between the trimmed V and J ends, which lost 4 bases and 0 bases, there was a span of 8 bases. The CDR3 contains 13 residues. The CDR3 DNA is TGTGCCAGCAGCCAGGGACACTCCTACGAGCAGTACTTC. It specifies CASSQGHSYEQYF.

This chain joins TRBV7-9 and TRBJ2-5, with 9 nucleotides matching TRBD1. V shed 1 base, J shed 13 bases, and the junction held 4 bases outside the gene matches. Germline V gene data show CDR1 as SEHNR and CDR2 as FQNEAQ (reference sequence). The CDR3 sequence is 12 residues long. The CDR3 reads CASSLGGTGPYF. The CDR3 DNA is TGTGCCAGCAGCTTAGGTGGGACAGGGCCGTACTTC.

The V call is TRBV6-5, the J call TRBJ2-3; tentative D call: TRBD2 (6 bases). The CDR3 loop spans 15 amino acids. Germline lookup yields CDR1 MNHEY and CDR2 SVGAGI. Trimming cost V 3 bases and J 4 bases, with 14 bases left between them. DNA for the CDR3: TGTGCCAGCAGTTATCTGGGTAGCGGAGCAGATACGCAGTATTTT. It yields the protein CASSYLGSGADTQYF.